Shown below are 32 T cell receptor beta chains from a single sample sequenced in a study of T cells after yellow fever vaccination. TCRdb re-derived calls from the 5' RACE reads in MiXCR, one entry per CDR3 protein. This repertoire shows about 360,000 distinct CDR3 sequences, around 6.5% found once; its top ten account for 15%. The sequencing here drew on PBMCs, taken 5 days after the yellow fever booster vaccination. The receptors come from a man younger than 45 who received the YFV17D yellow fever vaccine.

This clonotype has more than one count but fewer than ten. This chain connects TRBV11-2 to TRBJ2-1, with D possibly being TRBD2 (5 bases). Germline CDR1 and CDR2: SGHAT and FQNNGV. This CDR3 contains 14 residues. The ends were cut back, 5 bases at V and 6 bases at J, with 14 bases in the middle. The CDR3 nucleotides read TGTGCCAGCAGCATGGGAGAGGGAGTCAATGAGCAGTTCTTC. It specifies CASSMGEGVNEQFF.

This clonotype has at least ten counts. V gene TRBV29-1 combines with J gene TRBJ1-1, with 7 bases matching TRBD1. Germline V gene data show CDR1 as SQVTM and CDR2 as ANQGSEA. V lost 2 bases, J lost 5 bases, and 8 bases stayed unmatched. There are 14 residues in the CDR3. CDR3 residues: CSVEIEGAGTEAFF. CDR3 bases: TGCAGCGTTGAAATCGAGGGGGCCGGAACTGAAGCTTTCTTT.

The sample holds many counts of this clonotype. The rearrangement uses TRBV7-2 and TRBJ1-1; D unresolved. The V end was cut by 5 bases, the J end by 8 bases, with 12 bases between. CDR1 is SGHTA, CDR2 FQGNSA, per germline. This CDR3 is 12 amino acids long. CDR3 DNA sequence: TGTGCCAGCAGCCGAAGTGGGAGCGAAGCTTTCTTT. This translates into CASSRSGSEAFF.

This clonotype was counted between two and nine times. The chain is built from TRBV20-1 and TRBJ2-7; D may be TRBD1 (5 bases). The V end was cut by 6 bases, the J end by 3 bases, with 12 bases between. Germline lookup yields CDR1 DFQATT and CDR2 SNEGSKA (reference sequence). The CDR3 length is 12 residues. The CDR3 region has the DNA TGCAGTGCCAGACAGAGCGACTACGAGCAGTACTTC. Amino acids: CSARQSDYEQYF.

This clonotype came up many times. V and J are TRBV7-6 and TRBJ2-3; D could derive from TRBD1 or TRBD2 (5 bases each). Per the germline V gene, CDR1 is SGHVS and CDR2 is FNYEAQ. This CDR3 is 16 amino acids long. Deletions cut 6 bases from V and 0 bases from J, with 16 bases between. For the CDR3, the DNA is TGTGCCAGCAGTCGCCGGGACCGAGAAAGCACAGATACGCAGTATTTT. This translates into CASSRRDRESTDTQYF. Full variable domain (outside the CDR3, taken from reference TRBV7-6 and TRBJ2-3): GAGVSQSPRYKVTKRGQDVALRCDPISGHVSLYWYRQALGQGPEFLTYFNYEAQQDKSGLPNDRFSAERPEGSISTLTIQRTEQRDSAMYRCASSRRDRESTDTQYFGPGTRLTVL.

This clonotype has at least ten counts. The J gene is TRBJ1-3, the V gene TRBV7-9, with TRBD1 matching 7 bases. V lost 5 bases and J lost 0; bases outside the gene matches: 7. Germline loops: CDR1 SEHNR, CDR2 FQNEAQ (reference sequence). The CDR3 loop spans 16 amino acids. CDR3 sequence reads: CASSRFTGDSGNTIYF. The DNA of the CDR3 is TGTGCCAGCAGCCGATTCACAGGGGACTCTGGAAACACCATATATTTT.

This clonotype has a handful of counts. The J gene is TRBJ2-2, the V gene TRBV3-1, with no clear D. The CDR3 spans 14 residues. V was trimmed by 6 bases and J by 4 bases, leaving 12 bases between them. Looked up from germline, CDR1 is LGHDT and CDR2 is YNNKEL (reference sequence). The CDR3 sequence is CASRGDPRTGELFF. The CDR3 DNA reads as TGTGCCAGCAGAGGAGACCCCCGCACCGGGGAGCTGTTTTTT. Full variable domain (outside the CDR3, taken from reference TRBV3-1 and TRBJ2-2): DTAVSQTPKYLVTQMGNDKSIKCEQNLGHDTMYWYKQDSKKFLKIMFSYNNKELIINETVPNRFSPKSPDKAHLNLHINSLELGDSAVYFCASRGDPRTGELFFGEGSRLTVL.

V is TRBV7-2 and J is TRBJ1-3; 7 nucleotides match TRBD1. The CDR3 is made up of 12 amino acids. Per germline, CDR1 SGHTA and CDR2 FQGNSA. The V gene end was trimmed by 4 bases and the J gene end by 11 bases; junction bases not matched to a gene: 5. CDR3 sequence: CASSYTGTAIYF. The CDR3 DNA follows: TGTGCCAGCAGCTATACCGGGACAGCCATATATTTT.

The V gene is TRBV6-1, the J gene TRBJ2-7; a possible D gene is TRBD2 (6 bases). Germline V gives CDR1 MNHNS, CDR2 SASEGT. This CDR3 comprises 14 residues. V shed 5 bases and J shed 0 bases, with 11 bases lying between them. The CDR3 bases are TGTGCCAGCAGTCGCCCGGGGGTCTCCTACGAGCAGTACTTC. Protein product: CASSRPGVSYEQYF.

V is TRBV6-2 or TRBV6-3 and J is TRBJ2-6; possibly TRBD1 for D (6 bases). Germline V gene data show CDR1 as MNHEY and CDR2 as SVGEGT. CDR3 length: 16 residues. The V end was cut by 7 bases, the J end by 0 bases, with 13 bases between. The CDR3 sequence: CASIHRETSGANVLTF. CDR3 bases: TGTGCCAGCATCCACAGGGAGACCTCTGGGGCCAACGTCCTGACTTTC.

This clonotype was counted at least ten times. The V call is TRBV4-3, the J call TRBJ1-2, with 10 nucleotides matching TRBD1. J lost 5 bases, V lost 0 bases, and 6 bases had no gene match. Germline V gene data show CDR1 as LGHNA and CDR2 as YSLEER. This CDR3 is built from 16 residues. In nucleotides, the CDR3 is TGCGCCAGCAGCCAAGATAGGACAGGGGGAGGTTATGGCTACACCTTC. Its translation is CASSQDRTGGGYGYTF.

The chain's CDR3 is CASSFAYAETQYF. The CDR3 DNA is TGTGCCAGCAGCTTCGCGTATGCGGAGACCCAGTACTTC. The J gene is TRBJ2-5, the V gene TRBV7-2; D is ambiguous. Germline CDR1 reads SGHTA; CDR2 reads FQGNSA. V was shortened by 3 bases and J by 5 bases, with 10 bases between the two germline ends. This CDR3 region has 13 residues.

In its sample, this clonotype was seen many times. The chain carries TRBV20-1 and TRBJ2-5; the match to TRBD1 covers 10 bases. This CDR3 comprises 14 residues. Per the germline V gene, CDR1 is DFQATT and CDR2 is SNEGSKA (reference sequence). V lost 1 base, J lost 6 bases, and 5 bases stayed unmatched. The CDR3 sequence: CSARGTGGRQTQYF. CDR3 nucleotides: TGCAGTGCTAGAGGGACAGGGGGGCGACAGACCCAGTACTTC.

The V call is TRBV12-3 or TRBV12-4, the J call TRBJ1-6, with TRBD1 as a possible D gene (6 bases). Trimming shortened V by 4 bases and J by 6 bases, and 10 bases separated the two germline ends. This CDR3 region has 14 residues. The CDR3 loop is CASSSRDTNSPLHF. CDR3 bases: TGTGCCAGCAGTTCCCGGGACACTAATTCACCCCTCCACTTT.

This clonotype appeared a few times. This chain uses TRBV3-1 with TRBJ2-1, with 8 bases identical to TRBD2. CDR3 size: 13 residues. V lost 7 bases to trimming and J lost 9 bases; unmatched junction nucleotides: 8. CDR1 and CDR2 from the germline V gene are LGHDT and YNNKEL (reference sequence). CDR3 sequence: CASNSGKGSEQFF. DNA of the CDR3: TGTGCCAGCAATAGCGGGAAAGGGAGTGAGCAGTTCTTC.

V usage is TRBV12-3 or TRBV12-4 and J usage is TRBJ1-2; TRBD1 aligns across 9 bases. CDR3 size: 15 residues. With 6 bases clipped from V and 4 bases from J, the junction kept 9 bases outside the gene matches. Here the CDR3 DNA reads TGTGCCAGCAGGCCTTCGGACAGGGGTTTCTATGGCTACACCTTC. Amino acid sequence: CASRPSDRGFYGYTF.

This clonotype was found many times. The gene calls are TRBV12-3 or TRBV12-4 and TRBJ2-7; weak D call: TRBD2 (6 bases). Trimming cost V 5 bases and J 6 bases, with 20 bases left between them. The CDR3 length is 15 residues. CDR3 bases: TGTGCCAGCAGTCCTCAGAGGACTATTACCTCCGAGCAGTACTTC. It encodes CASSPQRTITSEQYF.

There are many counts of this clonotype. The genes are TRBV5-1 and TRBJ1-6; 7 nucleotides match TRBD1. The CDR3 runs to 16 residues. Germline CDR1 is SGHRS and CDR2 is YFSETQ. Trimming cost V 3 bases and J 7 bases; bases outside gene matches: 10. CDR3 in amino acids: CASSWGDRDRNSPLHF. DNA for the CDR3: TGCGCCAGCAGCTGGGGAGACCGGGACAGAAATTCACCCCTCCACTTT.

The CDR3 DNA is TGTGCCAGCAGCTCGACTAGTTCTGCTGAGCAGTTCTTC. Protein product: CASSSTSSAEQFF. The rearrangement links TRBV7-2 to TRBJ2-1, with D maybe TRBD2 (6 bases). Germline V CDR1 and CDR2: SGHTA, FQGNSA. V lost 4 bases to trimming and J lost 9 bases, with 13 bases between them. CDR3 size: 13 residues.

This clonotype was seen at least ten times. The chain is built from TRBV30 and TRBJ2-7; D not certain. The germline V gene encodes CDR1 GTSNPN and CDR2 SVGIG (reference sequence). The CDR3 is made up of 13 amino acids. The V end lost 2 bases, the J end lost 6 bases, and 14 bases lay between the germline ends. The CDR3 coding sequence is TGTGCCTGGAGTCGGCGGTCCAATCTCGAGCAGTACTTC. Translating gives CAWSRRSNLEQYF. Full variable domain (outside the CDR3, taken from reference TRBV30 and TRBJ2-7): SQTIHQWPATLVQPVGSPLSLECTVEGTSNPNLYWYRQAAGRGLQLLFYSVGIGQISSEVPQNLSASRPQDRQFILSSKKLLLSDSGFYLCAWSRRSNLEQYFGPGTRLTVT.

The V and J genes are TRBV7-2 and TRBJ2-5, with D perhaps TRBD1 or TRBD2 (6 bases each). The CDR3 has 14 residues. Germline CDR1 and CDR2: SGHTA and FQGNSA. The V gene lost 4 bases and the J gene lost 4 bases, with 13 bases spanning the gap. As DNA, the CDR3 is TGTGCCAGCAGCTCCCATGGGGGGCTAGAGACCCAGTACTTC. It encodes CASSSHGGLETQYF.

This rearrangement joins TRBV20-1 to TRBJ1-5; maybe TRBD1 (5 bases). The CDR3 spans 14 residues. Germline CDR1 DFQATT, CDR2 SNEGSKA (reference sequence). V was cut by 6 bases and J by 3 bases, with 15 bases left in between. The CDR3 is CSAWSRGPNQPQHF. The CDR3 nucleotides are TGCAGTGCCTGGTCGAGGGGCCCCAATCAGCCCCAGCATTTT.

This clonotype was seen at least ten times. This chain uses TRBV12-3 or TRBV12-4 with TRBJ2-7, with 7 bases fitting TRBD2. This CDR3 region has 16 residues. Germline trimming cut 6 bases from V and 2 bases from J; bases unmatched to any gene: 13. The CDR3 loop reads CASRSEGGPTPYEQYF. The CDR3 DNA is TGTGCCAGCAGATCGGAGGGAGGGCCTACCCCCTACGAGCAGTACTTC.

This clonotype was seen only a few times. The J gene is TRBJ1-3, the V gene TRBV5-4; 7 nucleotides align to TRBD1. Unmatched junction bases numbered 6, after V lost 4 bases and J lost 2 bases. The germline CDR1 and CDR2 sequences are SGHNT and YYREEE (reference sequence). The CDR3 totals 15 residues. The CDR3 DNA is TGTGCCAGCAGCCCACAGGGGTCTGCTGGAAACACCATATATTTT. It encodes CASSPQGSAGNTIYF.

This clonotype was observed many times. V is TRBV28 and J is TRBJ2-5; possibly TRBD1 for D (6 bases). The germline V gene encodes CDR1 MDHEN and CDR2 SYDVKM. Trimming cost V 6 bases and J 1 base, with 12 bases left between them. The CDR3 runs 14 residues. The CDR3 region has the DNA TGTGCCAGCAGCTTACAAGGGGGCCAAGAGACCCAGTACTTC. Its translation is CASSLQGGQETQYF.

This clonotype was counted between two and nine times. The chain is built from TRBV12-3 or TRBV12-4 and TRBJ2-4; D may be TRBD1 or TRBD2 (5 bases each). The CDR3 runs to 15 residues. The ends were cut back, 7 bases at V and 3 bases at J, with 16 bases in the middle. The CDR3 reads CASTGRGVGKNIQYF. CDR3 DNA: TGTGCCAGCACCGGACGAGGGGTGGGCAAAAACATTCAGTACTTC.

CDR3: CSVEGTDELYEQYF. The CDR3 nucleotides read TGCAGCGTTGAAGGGACAGACGAGCTCTACGAGCAGTACTTC. The rearrangement uses TRBV29-1 and TRBJ2-7, with a possible D match to TRBD1 (6 bases). Germline V gives CDR1 SQVTM, CDR2 ANQGSEA. V was shortened by 1 base and J by 3 bases, with 13 bases between the two germline ends. This CDR3 contains 14 residues.

This clonotype occurred a few times. The chain recombines TRBV20-1 with TRBJ2-3, with TRBD2 matching over 7 bases. CDR1 and CDR2 from the germline V gene are DFQATT and SNEGSKA (reference sequence). This CDR3 has 16 amino acids. Trimming cost V 1 base and J 0 bases; bases outside gene matches: 7. The CDR3, as DNA: TGCAGTGCTAGAGTCCCTAGCGGCATGAGCACAGATACGCAGTATTTT. Its protein is CSARVPSGMSTDTQYF.

This clonotype was observed a handful of times. The chain combines TRBV5-1 with TRBJ1-1; D is undetermined. V lost 2 bases and J 4 bases, leaving 15 bases between the germline ends. The CDR3 extends over 15 amino acids. Germline V CDR1 and CDR2: SGHRS, YFSETQ. The CDR3: CASSFDSVVITEAFF. CDR3 sequence (DNA): TGCGCCAGCAGCTTCGATTCGGTTGTTATCACTGAAGCTTTCTTT.

This clonotype was recorded at least ten times. This chain joins TRBV5-1 and TRBJ1-5; TRBD1 agrees at 8 bases. V shed 3 bases and J 7 bases; nucleotides not matched to a gene: 3. In germline, CDR1 is SGHRS, CDR2 YFSETQ. The CDR3 has 13 amino acids. CDR3 nucleotide sequence: TGCGCCAGCAGCTCGACAGGGGAGCAGCCCCAGCATTTT. Protein product: CASSSTGEQPQHF.

This clonotype was seen a handful of times. The V call is TRBV11-2, the J call TRBJ2-2; no firm D call. The CDR3 is 13 residues long. In germline, CDR1 is SGHAT, CDR2 FQNNGV. V shed 6 bases and J shed 8 bases, with 13 bases lying between them. The CDR3 spells CASRSPRAGELFF. The CDR3 bases are TGTGCCAGCAGAAGCCCTAGAGCTGGGGAGCTGTTTTTT.

The sample holds a few counts of this clonotype. The chain uses TRBV5-1 and TRBJ2-1; 10 positions match TRBD2. J gave up 5 bases and V 1 base, and 3 bases lay outside the gene matches. CDR1 and CDR2 from the germline V gene are SGHRS and YFSETQ. The CDR3 loop spans 15 amino acids. CDR3 loop: CASSLSAGGNNEQFF. As DNA, the CDR3 is TGCGCCAGCAGCTTGTCAGCGGGAGGGAACAATGAGCAGTTCTTC.